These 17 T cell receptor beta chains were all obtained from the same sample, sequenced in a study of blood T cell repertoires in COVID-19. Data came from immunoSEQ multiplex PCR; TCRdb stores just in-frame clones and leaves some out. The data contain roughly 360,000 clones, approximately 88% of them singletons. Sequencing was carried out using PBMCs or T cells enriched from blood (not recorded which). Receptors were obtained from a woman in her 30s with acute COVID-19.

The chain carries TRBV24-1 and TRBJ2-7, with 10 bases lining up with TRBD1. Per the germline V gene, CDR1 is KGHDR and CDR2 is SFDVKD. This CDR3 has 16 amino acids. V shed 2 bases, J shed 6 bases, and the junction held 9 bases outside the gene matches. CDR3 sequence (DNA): TGTGCCACCAGTGATTCTGCCGGGACAGGGGCCCGCGAGCAGTACTTC. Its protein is CATSDSAGTGAREQYF.

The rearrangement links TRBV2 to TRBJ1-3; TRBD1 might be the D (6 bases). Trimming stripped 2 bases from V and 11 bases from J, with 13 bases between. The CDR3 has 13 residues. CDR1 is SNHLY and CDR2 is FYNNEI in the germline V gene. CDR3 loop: CASSEWGGAAIYF. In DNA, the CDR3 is TGTGCCAGCAGTGAATGGGGGGGGGCAGCCATATATTTT.

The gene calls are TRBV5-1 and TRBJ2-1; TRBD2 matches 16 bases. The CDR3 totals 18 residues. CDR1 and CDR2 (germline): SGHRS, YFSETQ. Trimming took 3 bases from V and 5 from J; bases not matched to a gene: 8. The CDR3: CASSSPGLAGGGDNEQFF. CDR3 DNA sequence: TGCGCCAGCAGCTCCCCGGGACTAGCGGGGGGGGGCGACAATGAGCAGTTCTTC. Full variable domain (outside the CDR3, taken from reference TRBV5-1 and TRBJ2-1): KAGVTQTPRYLIKTRGQQVTLSCSPISGHRSVSWYQQTPGQGLQFLFEYFSETQRNKGNFPGRFSGRQFSNSRSEMNVSTLELGDSALYLCASSSPGLAGGGDNEQFFGPGTRLTVL.

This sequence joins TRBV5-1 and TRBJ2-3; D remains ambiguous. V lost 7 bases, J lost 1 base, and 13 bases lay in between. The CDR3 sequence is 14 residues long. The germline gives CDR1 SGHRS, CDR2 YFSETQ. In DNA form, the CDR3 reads TGCGCCAGCCGCGGAGAACCAGGCACAGATACGCAGTATTTT. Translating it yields CASRGEPGTDTQYF.

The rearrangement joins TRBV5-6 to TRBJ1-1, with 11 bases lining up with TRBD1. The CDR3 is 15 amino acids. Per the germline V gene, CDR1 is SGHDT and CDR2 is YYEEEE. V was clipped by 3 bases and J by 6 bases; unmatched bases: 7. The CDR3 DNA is TGTGCCAGCAGCTCCGGGACAGGGGGTTGGGCTGAAGCTTTCTTT. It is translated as CASSSGTGGWAEAFF.

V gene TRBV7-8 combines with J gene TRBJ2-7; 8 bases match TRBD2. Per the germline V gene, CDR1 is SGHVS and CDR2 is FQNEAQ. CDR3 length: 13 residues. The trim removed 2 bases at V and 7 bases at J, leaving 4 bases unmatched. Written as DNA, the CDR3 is TGTGCCAGCAGCTTAACGGGGGGGCCGGAGCAGTACTTC. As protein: CASSLTGGPEQYF.

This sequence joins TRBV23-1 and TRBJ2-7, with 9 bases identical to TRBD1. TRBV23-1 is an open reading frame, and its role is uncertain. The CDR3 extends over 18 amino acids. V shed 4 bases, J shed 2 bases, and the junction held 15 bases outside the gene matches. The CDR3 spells CASSPRDNRDRDTYEQYF. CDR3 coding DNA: TGCGCCAGCAGTCCTAGAGATAACCGGGACAGGGACACCTACGAGCAGTACTTC.

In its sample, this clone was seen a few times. The CDR3 is CASSFAGAQYF. As DNA, the CDR3 is TGTGCCAGCAGTTTTGCAGGGGCGCAGTATTTT. This sequence joins TRBV12-3 or TRBV12-4 and TRBJ2-3; weak D call: TRBD1 (6 bases). V gave up 3 bases and J gave up 10 bases, with 8 bases separating them. The length of the CDR3 is 11 residues.

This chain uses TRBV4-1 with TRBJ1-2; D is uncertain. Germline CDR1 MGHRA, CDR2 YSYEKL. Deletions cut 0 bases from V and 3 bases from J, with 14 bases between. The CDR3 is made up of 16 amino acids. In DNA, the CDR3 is TGCGCCAGCAGCCAAGATGGGCAGCCACCCTACTATGGCTACACCTTC. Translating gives CASSQDGQPPYYGYTF.

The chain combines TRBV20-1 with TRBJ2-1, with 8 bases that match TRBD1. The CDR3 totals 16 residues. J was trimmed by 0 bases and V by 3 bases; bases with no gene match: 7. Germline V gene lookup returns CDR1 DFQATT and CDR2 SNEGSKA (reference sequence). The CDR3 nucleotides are TGCAGTGCTAGTCCCAGGGGGCGAGGCTCCTACAATGAGCAGTTCTTC. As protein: CSASPRGRGSYNEQFF.

CDR3: CASGLQGTNEKLFF. CDR3 DNA: TGTGCCAGCGGCTTACAGGGCACTAATGAAAAACTGTTTTTT. The chain uses TRBV27 and TRBJ1-4, with D maybe TRBD1 (6 bases). The CDR3 consists of 14 residues. Germline V gene sequence: CDR1 MNHEY, CDR2 SMNVEV (reference sequence). The V gene lost 8 bases and the J gene lost 2 bases, with 12 bases spanning the gap.

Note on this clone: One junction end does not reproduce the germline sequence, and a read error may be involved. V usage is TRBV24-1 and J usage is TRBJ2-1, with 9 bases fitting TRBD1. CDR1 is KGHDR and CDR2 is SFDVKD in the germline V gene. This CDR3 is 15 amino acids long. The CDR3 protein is CATSTPDRGYSEQFF. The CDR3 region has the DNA TGTGCCACCAGTACCCCGGACAGGGGTTACAGTGAGCAGTTCTTC.

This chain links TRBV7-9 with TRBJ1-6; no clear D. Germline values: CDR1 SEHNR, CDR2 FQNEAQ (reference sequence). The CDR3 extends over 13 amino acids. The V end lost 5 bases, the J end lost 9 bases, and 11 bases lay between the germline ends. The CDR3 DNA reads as TGTGCCAGCAGCCCCCAGACGGGTTCACCCCTCCACTTT. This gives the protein CASSPQTGSPLHF.

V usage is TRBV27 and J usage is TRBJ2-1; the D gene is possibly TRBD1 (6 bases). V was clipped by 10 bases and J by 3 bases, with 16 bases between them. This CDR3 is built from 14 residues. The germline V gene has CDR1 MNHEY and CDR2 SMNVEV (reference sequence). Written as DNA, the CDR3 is TGTGCCACAGGCCGGGACACGAACTACAATGAGCAGTTCTTC. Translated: CATGRDTNYNEQFF.

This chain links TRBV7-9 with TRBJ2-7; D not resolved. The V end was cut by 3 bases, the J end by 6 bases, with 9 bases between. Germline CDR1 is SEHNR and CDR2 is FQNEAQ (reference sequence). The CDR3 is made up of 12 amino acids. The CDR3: CASSLGSREQYF. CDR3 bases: TGTGCCAGCAGCTTGGGCAGCCGCGAGCAGTACTTC. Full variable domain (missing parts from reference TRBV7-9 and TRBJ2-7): DTGVSQNPRHKITKRGQNVTFRCDPISEHNRLYWYRQTLGQGPEFLTYFQNEAQLEKSRLLSDRFSAERPKGSFSTLEIQRTEQGDSAMYLCASSLGSREQYFGPGTRLTVT.

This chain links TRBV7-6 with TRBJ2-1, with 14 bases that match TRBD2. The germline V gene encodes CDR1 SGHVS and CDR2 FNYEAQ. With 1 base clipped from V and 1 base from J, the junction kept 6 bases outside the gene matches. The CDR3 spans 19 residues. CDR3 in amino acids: CASSLVGTSGGRSYNEQFF. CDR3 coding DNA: TGTGCCAGCAGCTTAGTAGGGACTAGCGGGGGCAGGTCCTACAATGAGCAGTTCTTC.

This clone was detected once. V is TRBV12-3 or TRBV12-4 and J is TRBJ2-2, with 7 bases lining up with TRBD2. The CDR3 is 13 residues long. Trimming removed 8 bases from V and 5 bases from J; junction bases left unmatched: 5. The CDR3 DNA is TGTGCCAGCGGGGGGGAAGGAACCGGGGAGCTGTTTTTT. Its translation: CASGGEGTGELFF.